These T cell receptor beta chains were read from a single sample in a study of blood T cell repertoires in COVID-19. TCRdb keeps only in-frame clones here, not all; method: immunoSEQ multiplex PCR. The sample includes fewer than 200,000 clones, around nine tenths seen only once; the top ten take roughly an eighth. Material for sequencing was peripheral blood. These receptors were collected from an older woman with COVID-19, enrolled during active disease. CDR3s include the opening cysteine and the closing phenylalanine or tryptophan.

CDR3	V	J
CASRWGTSGGSEQFF	TRBV27	TRBJ2-1
CASSELGGISSPLHF	TRBV2	TRBJ1-6
CASSPTGGNEKLFF	TRBV4-2	TRBJ1-4
CASSLMGEGTGELFF	TRBV28	TRBJ2-2
CASSRSGAQLEAFF	TRBV6-2/TRBV6-3	TRBJ1-1
CASGRVNTEAFF	TRBV2	TRBJ1-1
CASSPPGGGVYEQYF	TRBV11-3	TRBJ2-7
CASSVDGEAYEQYF	TRBV9	TRBJ2-7
CASTQTGRNTEAFF	TRBV19	TRBJ1-1
CASSLPGWDGYTF	TRBV7-2	TRBJ1-2
CASRMEGAHYGYTF	TRBV28	TRBJ1-2
CASSLGLQGLSTDTQYF	TRBV7-6	TRBJ2-3
CAISSGYSNQPQHF	TRBV10-3	TRBJ1-5
CAWTLEALGNTIYF	TRBV30	TRBJ1-3
CASSQSGGINQPQHF	TRBV3-1/TRBV3-2	TRBJ1-5
CASSQVAANYGYTF	TRBV4-1	TRBJ1-2
CSVAGLAGDIDTQYF	TRBV29-1	TRBJ2-3
CASSYSTQVSGNTIYF	TRBV6-5	TRBJ1-3
CASSPQTSGRLHEQFF	TRBV7-3	TRBJ2-1
CASSNQGYNEQFF	TRBV2	TRBJ2-1
CASSQGTGERSTEAFF	TRBV4-3	TRBJ1-1
CASSFDSVNYGYTF	TRBV5-4	TRBJ1-2
CASSFYDSRHNSPLHF	TRBV5-6	TRBJ1-6
CASSLGRTGGYTF	TRBV5-4	TRBJ1-2
CASSQFGENSPLHF	TRBV3-1/TRBV3-2	TRBJ1-6
CASSRDRVSTGELFF	TRBV19	TRBJ2-2
CAWSLLAGVYNEQFF	TRBV30	TRBJ2-1
CARLRDSLLNYGYTF	TRBV19	TRBJ1-2
CASSPRTSGRRDEQFF	TRBV14	TRBJ2-1
CASSLEPGQGSMEAFF	TRBV7-9	TRBJ1-1
CASLTSGTDTQYF	TRBV7-9	TRBJ2-3
CSVSLAGSYNEQFF	TRBV29-1	TRBJ2-1
CASSETRGGPQHF	TRBV7-2	TRBJ1-5
CASPGSTDTQYF	TRBV6-5	TRBJ2-3
CASSEGQDYGYTF	TRBV2	TRBJ1-2
CSASLAEIYNEQFF	TRBV20-1	TRBJ2-1
CASSAGQTDNQPQHF	TRBV5-8	TRBJ1-5
CASSLGGTGIKAFF	TRBV5-6	TRBJ1-1
CATSRDGFRGSEQYF	TRBV15	TRBJ2-7
CASSHVAPFGGELFF	TRBV4-1	TRBJ2-2
CASSVGVSGSYNEQFF	TRBV9	TRBJ2-1
CASAHTNNGPTNTEAFF	TRBV5-1	TRBJ1-1
CASSIARAETAQHF	TRBV19	TRBJ1-5
CASSGSLAGSYNEQFF	TRBV25-1	TRBJ2-1
CASSDGTGAYNEQFF	TRBV25-1	TRBJ2-1
CASSVFPGQGSGGYTF	TRBV9	TRBJ1-2
CASSQTSAGETQYF	TRBV3-1/TRBV3-2	TRBJ2-5
CASGLGQDYSTDTQYF	TRBV12-5	TRBJ2-3
CASSESGGTDTQYF	TRBV2	TRBJ2-3
CASSPSTGTREPQHF	TRBV28	TRBJ1-5
CATSDGFYNEQFF	TRBV24-1	TRBJ2-1
CASSSQGLHEQYF	TRBV5-4	TRBJ2-7
CASSQGGLANEQFF	TRBV3-1/TRBV3-2	TRBJ2-1
CASRYRGADTQYF	TRBV7-2	TRBJ2-3
CASSDRYEQYF	TRBV6-1	TRBJ2-7
CASRDRVANQPQHF	TRBV6-6	TRBJ1-5